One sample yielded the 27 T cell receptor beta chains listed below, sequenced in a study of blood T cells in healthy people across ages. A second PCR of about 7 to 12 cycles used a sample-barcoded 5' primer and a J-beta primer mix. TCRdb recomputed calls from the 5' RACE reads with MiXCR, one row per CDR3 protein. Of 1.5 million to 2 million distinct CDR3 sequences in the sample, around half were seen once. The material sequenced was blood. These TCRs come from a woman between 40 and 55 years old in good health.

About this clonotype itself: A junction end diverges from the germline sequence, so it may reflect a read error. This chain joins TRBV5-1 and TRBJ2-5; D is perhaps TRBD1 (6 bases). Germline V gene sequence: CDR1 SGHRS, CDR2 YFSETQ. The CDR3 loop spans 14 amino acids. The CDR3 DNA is TGCGCTAGCAGCATCAATGACAGGCAAGAGACCCAGTACTTC. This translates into CASSINDRQETQYF. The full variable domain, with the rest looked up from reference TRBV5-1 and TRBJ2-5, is KAGVTQTPRYLIKTRGQQVTLSCSPISGHRSVSWYQQTPGQGLQFLFEYFSETQRNKGNFPGRFSGRQFSNSRSEMNVSTLELGDSALYLCASSINDRQETQYFGPGTRLLVL.

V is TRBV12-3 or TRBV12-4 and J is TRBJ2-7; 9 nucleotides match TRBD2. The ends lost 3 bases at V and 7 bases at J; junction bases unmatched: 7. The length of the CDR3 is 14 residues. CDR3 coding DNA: TGTGCCAGCAGTTTTAAGCGGGGGGCCCTAGAGCAGTACTTC. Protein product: CASSFKRGALEQYF.

The CDR3 loop is CASSRTSVLVETQYF. CDR3 bases: TGTGCCAGCAGCCGGACTAGTGTTCTAGTTGAGACGCAGTATTTT. The chain has TRBV12-3 or TRBV12-4 and TRBJ2-3, with TRBD2 matching over 7 bases. V shed 6 bases, J shed 9 bases, and the junction held 15 bases outside the gene matches. The CDR3 sequence is 15 residues long.

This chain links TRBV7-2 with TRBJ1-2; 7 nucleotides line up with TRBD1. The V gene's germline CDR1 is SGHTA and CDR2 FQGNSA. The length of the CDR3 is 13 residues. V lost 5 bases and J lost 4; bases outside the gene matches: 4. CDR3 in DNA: TGTGCCAGCAGCACCTGGGACAGCTATGGCTACACCTTC. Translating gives CASSTWDSYGYTF.

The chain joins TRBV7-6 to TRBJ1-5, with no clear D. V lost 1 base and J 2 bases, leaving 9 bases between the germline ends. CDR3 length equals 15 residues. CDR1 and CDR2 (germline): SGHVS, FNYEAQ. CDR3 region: CASSLGVTRNQPQHF. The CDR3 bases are TGTGCCAGCAGCTTAGGGGTCACGCGCAATCAGCCCCAGCATTTT. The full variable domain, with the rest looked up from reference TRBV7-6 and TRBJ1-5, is GAGVSQSPRYKVTKRGQDVALRCDPISGHVSLYWYRQALGQGPEFLTYFNYEAQQDKSGLPNDRFSAERPEGSISTLTIQRTEQRDSAMYRCASSLGVTRNQPQHFGDGTRLSIL.

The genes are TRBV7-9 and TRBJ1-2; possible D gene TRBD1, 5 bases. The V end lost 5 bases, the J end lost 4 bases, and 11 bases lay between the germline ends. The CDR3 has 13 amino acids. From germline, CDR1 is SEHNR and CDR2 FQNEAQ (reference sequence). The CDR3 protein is CASSPGLRYGYTF. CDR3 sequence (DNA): TGTGCCAGCAGCCCGGGACTCCGCTATGGCTACACCTTC. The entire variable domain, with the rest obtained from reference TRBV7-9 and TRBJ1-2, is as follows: DTGVSQNPRHKITKRGQNVTFRCDPISEHNRLYWYRQTLGQGPEFLTYFQNEAQLEKSRLLSDRFSAERPKGSFSTLEIQRTEQGDSAMYLCASSPGLRYGYTFGSGTRLTVV.

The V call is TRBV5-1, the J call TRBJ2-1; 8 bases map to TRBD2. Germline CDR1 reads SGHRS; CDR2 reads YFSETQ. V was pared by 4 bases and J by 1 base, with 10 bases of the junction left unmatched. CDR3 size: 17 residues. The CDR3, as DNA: TGCGCCAGCAGCCGACAGCCGGGACTAGAATCCTACAATGAGCAGTTCTTC. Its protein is CASSRQPGLESYNEQFF.

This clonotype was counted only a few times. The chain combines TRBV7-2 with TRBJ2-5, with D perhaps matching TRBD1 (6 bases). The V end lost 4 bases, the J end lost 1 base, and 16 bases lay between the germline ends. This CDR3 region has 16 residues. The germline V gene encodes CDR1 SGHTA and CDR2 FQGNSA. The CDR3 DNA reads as TGTGCCAGCAGCTCCCGAGGGGGAACCCTCCAAGAGACCCAGTACTTC. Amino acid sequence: CASSSRGGTLQETQYF.

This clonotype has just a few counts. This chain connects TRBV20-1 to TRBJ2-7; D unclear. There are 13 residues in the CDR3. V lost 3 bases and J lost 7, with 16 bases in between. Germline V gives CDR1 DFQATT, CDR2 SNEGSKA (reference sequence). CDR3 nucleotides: TGCAGTGCTAGTCGCAGGCTGGCTGAAGAGCAGTACTTC. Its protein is CSASRRLAEEQYF.

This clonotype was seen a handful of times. This chain's CDR3 is CANNTGGTDTQYF. CDR3 coding DNA: TGTGCCAACAACACAGGGGGGACAGATACGCAGTATTTT. The chain combines TRBV28 with TRBJ2-3, with 8 positions matching TRBD1. The CDR3 spans 13 residues. After removal of 10 bases from V and 3 bases from J, the junction contained 6 bases not matched to a gene. Germline V CDR1 and CDR2: MDHEN, SYDVKM.

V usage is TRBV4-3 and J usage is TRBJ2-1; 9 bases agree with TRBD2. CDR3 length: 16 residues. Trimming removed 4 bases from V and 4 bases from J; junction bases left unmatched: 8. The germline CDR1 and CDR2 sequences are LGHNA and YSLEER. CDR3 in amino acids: CASSRQRTSAYNEQFF. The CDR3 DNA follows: TGCGCCAGCAGCCGACAAAGGACTAGCGCATACAATGAGCAGTTCTTC.

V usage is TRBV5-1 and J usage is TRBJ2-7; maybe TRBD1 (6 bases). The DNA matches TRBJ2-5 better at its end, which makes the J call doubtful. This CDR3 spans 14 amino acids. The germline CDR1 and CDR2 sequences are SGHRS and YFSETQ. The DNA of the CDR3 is TGCGCCAGCAGCCCCACAGGGATATGGGAGACCCAGTACTTC. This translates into CASSPTGIWETQYF.

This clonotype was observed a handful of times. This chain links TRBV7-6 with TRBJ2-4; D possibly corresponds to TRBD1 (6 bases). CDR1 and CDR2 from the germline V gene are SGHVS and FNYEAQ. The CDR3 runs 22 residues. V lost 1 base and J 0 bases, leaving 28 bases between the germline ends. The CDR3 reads CASSLEVALDSRLMIAKNIQYF. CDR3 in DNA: TGTGCCAGCAGCTTAGAAGTCGCCTTGGACAGCCGTCTCATGATAGCCAAAAACATTCAGTACTTC.

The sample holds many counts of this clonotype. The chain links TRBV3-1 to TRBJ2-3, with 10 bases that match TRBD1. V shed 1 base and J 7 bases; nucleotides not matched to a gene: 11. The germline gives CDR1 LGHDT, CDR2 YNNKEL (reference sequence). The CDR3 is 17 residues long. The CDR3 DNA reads TGTGCCAGCAGCCAAGGCCTGGGACAGGGGCGGAAGAATACGCAGTATTTT. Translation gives CASSQGLGQGRKNTQYF.

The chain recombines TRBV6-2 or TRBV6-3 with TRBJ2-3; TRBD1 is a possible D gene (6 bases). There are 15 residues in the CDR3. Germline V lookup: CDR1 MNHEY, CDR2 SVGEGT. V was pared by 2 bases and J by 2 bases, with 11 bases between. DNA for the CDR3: TGTGCCAGCAGTTACGTGGGGGCCTCCACAGATACGCAGTATTTT. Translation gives CASSYVGASTDTQYF.

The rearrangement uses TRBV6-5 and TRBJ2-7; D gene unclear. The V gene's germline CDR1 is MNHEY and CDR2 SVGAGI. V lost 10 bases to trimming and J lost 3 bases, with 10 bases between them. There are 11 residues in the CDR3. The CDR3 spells CATGPLYEQYF. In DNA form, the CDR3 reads TGTGCCACAGGTCCTCTCTACGAGCAGTACTTC.

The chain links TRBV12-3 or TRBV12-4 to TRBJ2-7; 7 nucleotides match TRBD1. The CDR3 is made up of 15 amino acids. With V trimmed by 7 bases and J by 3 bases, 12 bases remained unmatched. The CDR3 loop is CASTRDSQQSYEQYF. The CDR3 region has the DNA TGTGCCAGCACTCGGGACAGCCAACAGAGCTACGAGCAGTACTTC.

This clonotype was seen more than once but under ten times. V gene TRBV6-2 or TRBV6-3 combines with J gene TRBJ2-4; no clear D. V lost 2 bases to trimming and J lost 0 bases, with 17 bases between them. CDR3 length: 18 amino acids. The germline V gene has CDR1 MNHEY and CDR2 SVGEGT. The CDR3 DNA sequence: TGTGCCAGCAGTTACATGGCAGTGCTCCCTGTAGCCAAAAACATTCAGTACTTC. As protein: CASSYMAVLPVAKNIQYF.

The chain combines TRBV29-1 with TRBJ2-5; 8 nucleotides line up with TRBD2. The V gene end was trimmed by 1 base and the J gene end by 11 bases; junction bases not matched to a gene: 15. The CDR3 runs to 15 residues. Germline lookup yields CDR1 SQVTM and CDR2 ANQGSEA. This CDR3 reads CSVEGTAGARNEQYF. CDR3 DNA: TGCAGCGTTGAAGGAACAGCGGGGGCGCGCAATGAGCAGTACTTC.

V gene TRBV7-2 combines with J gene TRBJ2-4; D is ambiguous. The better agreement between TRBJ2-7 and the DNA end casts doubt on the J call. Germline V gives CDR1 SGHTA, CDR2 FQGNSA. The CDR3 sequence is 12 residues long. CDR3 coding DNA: TGTGCCAGCAGTTTGACAAGCGACGAGCAGTACTTC. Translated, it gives CASSLTSDEQYF.

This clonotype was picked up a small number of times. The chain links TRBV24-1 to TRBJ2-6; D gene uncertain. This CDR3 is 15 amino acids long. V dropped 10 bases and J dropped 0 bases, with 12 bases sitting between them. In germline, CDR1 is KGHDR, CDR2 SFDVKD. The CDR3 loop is CATSSRVSGANVLTF. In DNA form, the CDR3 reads TGTGCCACTTCATCGAGAGTCTCTGGGGCCAACGTCCTGACTTTC.

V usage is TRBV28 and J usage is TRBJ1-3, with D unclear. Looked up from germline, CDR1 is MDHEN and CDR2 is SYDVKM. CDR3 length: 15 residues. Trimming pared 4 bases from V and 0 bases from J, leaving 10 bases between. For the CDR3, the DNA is TGTGCCAGCAGTTCCCAACAGCTCTCTGGAAACACCATATATTTT. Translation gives CASSSQQLSGNTIYF.

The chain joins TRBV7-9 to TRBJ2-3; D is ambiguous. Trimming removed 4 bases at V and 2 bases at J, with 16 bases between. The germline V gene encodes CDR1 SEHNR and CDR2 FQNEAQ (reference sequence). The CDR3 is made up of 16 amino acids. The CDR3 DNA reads TGTGCCAGCAGCTCCGGACCGAACACCAACACAGATACGCAGTATTTT. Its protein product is CASSSGPNTNTDTQYF.

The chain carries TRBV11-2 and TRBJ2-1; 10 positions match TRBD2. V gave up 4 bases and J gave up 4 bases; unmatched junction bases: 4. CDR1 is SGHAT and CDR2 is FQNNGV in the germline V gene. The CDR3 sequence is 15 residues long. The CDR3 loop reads CASSYGLADYNEQFF. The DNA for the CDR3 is TGTGCCAGCAGCTACGGACTAGCGGATTACAATGAGCAGTTCTTC. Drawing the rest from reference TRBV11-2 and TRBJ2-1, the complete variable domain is EAGVAQSPRYKIIEKRQSVAFWCNPISGHATLYWYQQILGQGPKLLIQFQNNGVVDDSQLPKDRFSAERLKGVDSTLKIQPAKLEDSAVYLCASSYGLADYNEQFFGPGTRLTVL.

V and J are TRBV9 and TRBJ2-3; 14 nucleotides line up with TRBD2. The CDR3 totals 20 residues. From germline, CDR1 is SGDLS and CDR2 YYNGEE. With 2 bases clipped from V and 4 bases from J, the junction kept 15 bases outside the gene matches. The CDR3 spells CASSVGLTAGLAGVPDTQYF. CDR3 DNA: TGTGCCAGCAGCGTCGGACTTACCGCGGGACTAGCGGGGGTTCCAGATACGCAGTATTTT.

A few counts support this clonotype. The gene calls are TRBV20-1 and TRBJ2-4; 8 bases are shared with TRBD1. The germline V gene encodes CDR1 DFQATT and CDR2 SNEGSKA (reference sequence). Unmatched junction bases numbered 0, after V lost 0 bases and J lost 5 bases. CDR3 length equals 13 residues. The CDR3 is CSARDRGQNIQYF. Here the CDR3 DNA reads TGCAGTGCTAGAGACAGGGGGCAAAACATTCAGTACTTC.

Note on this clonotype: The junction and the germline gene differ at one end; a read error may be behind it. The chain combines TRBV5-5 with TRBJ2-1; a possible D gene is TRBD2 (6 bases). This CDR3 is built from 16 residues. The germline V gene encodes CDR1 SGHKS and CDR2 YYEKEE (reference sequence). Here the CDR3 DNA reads TGTGCCGGCAGCTACCGGTTGGGCGGGGAATACAATGAGCAGTTCTTC. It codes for CAGSYRLGGEYNEQFF. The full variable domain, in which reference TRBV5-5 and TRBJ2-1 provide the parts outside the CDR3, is DAGVTQSPTHLIKTRGQQVTLRCSPISGHKSVSWYQQVLGQGPQFIFQYYEKEERGRGNFPDRFSARQFPNYSSELNVNALLLGDSALYLCAGSYRLGGEYNEQFFGPGTRLTVL.